Below, 4 T cell receptor beta chains from the same sample are listed, as sequenced in a study of cytomegalovirus exposure and HLA in healthy donors. The data were produced by immunoSEQ multiplex PCR, yet TCRdb's version contains in-frame clones alone and is incomplete. The sample records roughly 76,000 clones, around 94% being singletons. The specimen sequenced was PBMCs. These receptor sequences come from a man younger than 35 in good health and CMV-seropositive.

This chain uses TRBV7-3 with TRBJ2-3; D gene ambiguous. Germline V gene lookup returns CDR1 SGHTA and CDR2 FQGTGA. This CDR3 comprises 15 residues. V was clipped by 6 bases and J by 4 bases, with 17 bases between them. The CDR3 nucleotides are TGTGCCAGCAGGCCAACTCCCGAGGCTGCAGATACGCAGTATTTT. Encoded protein: CASRPTPEAADTQYF.

V is TRBV2 and J is TRBJ1-1; 7 bases are shared with TRBD1. The CDR3 consists of 13 residues. CDR1 is SNHLY and CDR2 is FYNNEI in the germline V gene. The V segment lost 5 bases and the J segment 6 bases; nucleotides outside the gene matches: 6. DNA for the CDR3: TGTGCCAGCAGTCAGACAGGGATAGCTGAAGCTTTCTTT. The encoded protein is CASSQTGIAEAFF.

In DNA form, the CDR3 reads TGTGCCAGCAGTTTGCGAGGACAGAGGAGCTCTGGGGCCAACGTCCTGACTTTC. Amino acid sequence: CASSLRGQRSSGANVLTF. The V and J genes are TRBV27 and TRBJ2-6; weak D call: TRBD1 (6 bases). This CDR3 contains 18 residues. CDR1 MNHEY and CDR2 SMNVEV come from the germline V gene (reference sequence). Trimming shortened V by 3 bases and J by 0 bases, and 15 bases separated the two germline ends.

This clone was recorded only once. The rearrangement uses TRBV19 and TRBJ2-1; 14 bases line up with TRBD2. The germline CDR1 and CDR2 sequences are LNHDA and SQIVND (reference sequence). V shed 4 bases, J shed 2 bases, and the junction held 13 bases outside the gene matches. The CDR3 spans 20 residues. The CDR3 DNA is TGTGCCAGTAGTACGAGGCGGACTAGCGGGAGGATTTACACCTACAATGAGCAGTTCTTC. It specifies CASSTRRTSGRIYTYNEQFF.